This is a list of T cell receptor beta chains from one sample in a study of T cells after yellow fever vaccination. Each CDR3 protein is one row after TCRdb ran MiXCR on the 5' RACE reads. This table has about 240,000 distinct CDR3 sequences, 3.6% appearing once. Here the sequenced sample was PBMCs, taken 15 days after the yellow fever booster vaccination. The receptors here all came from a man between 18 and 29 years old who received the YFV17D yellow fever vaccine. Each CDR3 is given without its conserved first and last residue.

v_gene	len	CDR3aa
TRBV7-9	10	ASSASSDTQY
TRBV7-3	13	ASSLSGGDTDTQY
TRBV5-1	15	ASSSSTSGGVGETQY
TRBV7-8	13	ASSLGVHRAGELF
TRBV11-2	13	ASTSWDRGLSEQF
TRBV3-1	12	ASSLGGSDTEAF
TRBV29-1	12	SVVPAGGGETQY
TRBV21-1	12	ASPDGQGAHEQY
TRBV12-3/TRBV12-4	13	ASSFRQGERSPLH
TRBV7-9	12	ASSITGAGNEQF
TRBV12-3/TRBV12-4	11	ASQGTAYQPQH
TRBV20-1	11	SGGAGRDTEAF
TRBV4-2	13	ASSQTSGGAETQY
TRBV15	13	ATSTRSVGGETQY
TRBV12-3/TRBV12-4	14	ASNRTEGPETYEQY
TRBV7-2	12	ASSITGSNQPQH
TRBV5-1	12	ASSKWDVNTEAF